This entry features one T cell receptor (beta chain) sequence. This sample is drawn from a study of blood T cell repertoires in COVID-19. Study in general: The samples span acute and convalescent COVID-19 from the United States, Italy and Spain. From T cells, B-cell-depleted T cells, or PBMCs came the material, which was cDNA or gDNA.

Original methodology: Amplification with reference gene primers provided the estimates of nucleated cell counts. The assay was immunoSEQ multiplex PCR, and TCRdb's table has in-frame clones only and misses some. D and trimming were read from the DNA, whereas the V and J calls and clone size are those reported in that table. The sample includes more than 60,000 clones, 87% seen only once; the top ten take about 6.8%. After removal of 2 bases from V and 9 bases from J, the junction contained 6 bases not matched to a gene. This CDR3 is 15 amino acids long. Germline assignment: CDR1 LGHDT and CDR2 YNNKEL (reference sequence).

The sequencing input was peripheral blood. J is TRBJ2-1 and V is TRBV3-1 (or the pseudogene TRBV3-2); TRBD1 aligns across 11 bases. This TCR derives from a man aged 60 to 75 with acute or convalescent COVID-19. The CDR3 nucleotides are TGTGCCAGCAGCCAAAGTCCCGGGACAGGGGGTGAGCAGTTCTTC. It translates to CASSQSPGTGGEQFF.